This T cell receptor beta chain was sequenced in a study of T-cell reconstitution after alpha-beta-depleted transplantation in children. General study findings and limits: Hyperexpanded clones declined; after one year, newly produced T cells mostly supplied diversity. Reportedly, alpha-beta T cells present about two months post-transplant originated from several hundred expanded clones of graft origin.

The CDR3 covers 15 residues. Between the trimmed V and J ends, which lost 5 bases and 1 base, there was a span of 15 bases. Germline V gene sequence: CDR1 SGHAT, CDR2 FQNNGV. This clonotype was counted a few times. Its antigen is undetermined. The library targeted TCRbeta and was prepared with unique molecular identifiers. A single record per CDR3 protein comes from TCRdb applying MiXCR to the PCR reads. The sample has under 100,000 distinct CDR3 sequences, around a sixth seen once. This TCR was recovered from a male patient between 2 and 10 years old who had a stem cell transplant for acute lymphoblastic leukemia, so the T cells may come from the graft donor. The chain employs TRBV11-2 and TRBJ2-7; TRBD1 or TRBD2 may be the D gene (5 bases each). The sample consisted of PBMCs, mostly from graft donor cells, taken 180 days after TCRalphabeta/CD19-depleted stem cell transplant. CDR3 sequence: CASSRGSRGSYEQYF. The CDR3, as DNA: TGTGCCAGCAGCAGGGGTTCACGGGGATCCTACGAGCAGTACTTC.